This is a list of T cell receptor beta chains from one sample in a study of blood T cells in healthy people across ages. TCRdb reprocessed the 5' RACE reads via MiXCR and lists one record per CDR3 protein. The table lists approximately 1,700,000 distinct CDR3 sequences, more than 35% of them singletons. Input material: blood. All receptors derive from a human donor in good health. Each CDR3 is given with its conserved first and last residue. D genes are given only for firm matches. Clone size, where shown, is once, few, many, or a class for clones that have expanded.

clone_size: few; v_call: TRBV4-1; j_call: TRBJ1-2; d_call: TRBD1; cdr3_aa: CASSQDQGDMDYGYTF; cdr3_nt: TGCGCCAGCAGCCAAGATCAGGGGGACATGGACTATGGCTACACCTTC
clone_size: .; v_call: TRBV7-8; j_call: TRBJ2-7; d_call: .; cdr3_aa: CASSLAQDSFYTYEQYF; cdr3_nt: TGTGCCAGCAGCTTAGCCCAGGACAGTTTCTACACCTACGAGCAGTACTTC
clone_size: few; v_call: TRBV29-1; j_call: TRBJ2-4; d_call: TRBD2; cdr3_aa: CSVVGLAAGNIQYF; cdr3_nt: TGCAGCGTTGTAGGCCTAGCGGCGGGTAACATTCAGTACTTC
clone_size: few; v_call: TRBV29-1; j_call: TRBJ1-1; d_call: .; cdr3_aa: CSAYFAPPEAFF; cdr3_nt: TGCAGCGCTTACTTCGCCCCTCCGGAAGCTTTCTTT
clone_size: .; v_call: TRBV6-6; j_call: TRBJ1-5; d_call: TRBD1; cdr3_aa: CASSYWAGQGGNQPQHF; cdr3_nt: TGTGCCAGCAGTTACTGGGCGGGACAGGGAGGCAATCAGCCCCAGCATTTT
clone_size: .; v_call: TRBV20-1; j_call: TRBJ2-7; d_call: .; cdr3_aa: CSARGPGYEQYF; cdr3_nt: TGCAGTGCTAGAGGCCCGGGTTACGAGCAGTACTTC
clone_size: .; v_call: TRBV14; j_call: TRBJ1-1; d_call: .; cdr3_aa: CASSQWQGEAFF; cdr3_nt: TGTGCCAGCAGCCAGTGGCAGGGAGAAGCTTTCTTT
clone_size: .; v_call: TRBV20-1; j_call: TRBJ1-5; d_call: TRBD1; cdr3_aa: CSALAGGGQPQHF; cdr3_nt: TGCAGTGCGCTTGCAGGGGGCGGTCAGCCCCAGCATTTT
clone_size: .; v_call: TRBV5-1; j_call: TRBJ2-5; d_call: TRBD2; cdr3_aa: CASSLAASGGGETQYF; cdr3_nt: TGCGCCAGCAGCTTGGCGGCTAGCGGGGGCGGAGAGACCCAGTACTTC
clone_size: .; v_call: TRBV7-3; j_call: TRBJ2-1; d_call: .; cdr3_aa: CASSPAVGRGYNEQFF; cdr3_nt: TGTGCCAGCAGCCCGGCCGTGGGTCGAGGGTACAATGAGCAGTTCTTC
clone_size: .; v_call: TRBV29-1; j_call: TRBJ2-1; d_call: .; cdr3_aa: CSGPGSSYNEQFF; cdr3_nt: TGCAGCGGACCAGGGAGCTCCTACAATGAGCAGTTCTTC
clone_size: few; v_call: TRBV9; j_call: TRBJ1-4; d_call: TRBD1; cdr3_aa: CASSATGTGNEKLFF; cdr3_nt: TGTGCCAGCAGCGCAACCGGGACAGGCAATGAAAAACTGTTTTTT
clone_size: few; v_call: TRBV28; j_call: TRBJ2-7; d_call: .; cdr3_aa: CASPTQSGEQYF; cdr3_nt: TGTGCCAGCCCGACCCAATCGGGGGAGCAGTACTTC
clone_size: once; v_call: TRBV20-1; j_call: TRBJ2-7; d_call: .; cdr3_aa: CSAPTLGGRAWDEQYF; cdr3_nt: TGCAGTGCTCCCACACTCGGCGGCAGGGCCTGGGACGAGCAGTACTTC
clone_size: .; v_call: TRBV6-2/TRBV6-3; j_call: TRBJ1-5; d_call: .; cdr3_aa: CASSQGGANNQPQHF; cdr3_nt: TGTGCCAGCAGCCAAGGGGGGGCGAACAATCAGCCCCAGCATTTT
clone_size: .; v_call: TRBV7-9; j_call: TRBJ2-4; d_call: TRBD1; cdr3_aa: CASSSEQGFTYF; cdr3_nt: TGTGCCAGCAGCTCCGAACAGGGGTTTACGTACTTC
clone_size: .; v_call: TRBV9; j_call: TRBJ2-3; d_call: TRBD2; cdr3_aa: CASSGGLADSTDTQYF; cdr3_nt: TGTGCCAGCAGCGGAGGACTAGCGGATAGCACAGATACGCAGTATTTT
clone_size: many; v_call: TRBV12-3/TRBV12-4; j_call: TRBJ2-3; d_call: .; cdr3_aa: CASSPDFTDTQYF; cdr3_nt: TGTGCCAGCAGTCCGGACTTCACAGATACGCAGTATTTT